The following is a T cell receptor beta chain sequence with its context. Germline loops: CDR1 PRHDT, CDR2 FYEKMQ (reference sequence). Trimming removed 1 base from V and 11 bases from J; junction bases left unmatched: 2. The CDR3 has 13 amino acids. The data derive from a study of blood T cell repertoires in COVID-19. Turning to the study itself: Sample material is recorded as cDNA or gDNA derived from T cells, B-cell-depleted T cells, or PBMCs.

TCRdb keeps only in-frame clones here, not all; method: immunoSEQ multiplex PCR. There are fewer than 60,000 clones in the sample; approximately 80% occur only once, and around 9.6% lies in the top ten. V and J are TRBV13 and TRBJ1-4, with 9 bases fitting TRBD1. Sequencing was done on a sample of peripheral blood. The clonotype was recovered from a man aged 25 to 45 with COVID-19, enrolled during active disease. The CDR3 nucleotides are TGTGCCAGCAGCTTAGAGGGGACAGGGAAACTGTTTTTT. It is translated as CASSLEGTGKLFF.